A selection of T cell receptor beta chains follows, all from one sample in a study of T cells in tumors after PD-1 blockade. Here immunoSEQ multiplex PCR was the method, and the copy in TCRdb shows in-frame clones only, minus some. Seen here are about 48,000 clones, around 85% observed once, and the top ten hold 4% to 4.5%. The source material was PBMCs, sampled before anti-PD-1 treatment. These receptors were collected from a human donor with basal cell carcinoma. CDR3s include the opening cysteine and the closing phenylalanine or tryptophan. Fields, in order: V gene, clone size, D gene, J gene, CDR3 protein, CDR3 DNA. A D gene is named only where the DNA matches it firmly. Expanded clones are given a class, and other clones once, few, many or no size at all.

v_call: TRBV19; clone_size: few; d_call: NA; j_call: TRBJ2-7; cdr3_aa: CASSIIPLQGSSYEQYF; cdr3_nt: TGTGCCAGTAGTATAATCCCCCTACAGGGAAGCTCCTACGAGCAGTACTTC
v_call: TRBV5-1; clone_size: NA; d_call: TRBD1; j_call: TRBJ2-5; cdr3_aa: CASSRQGRVETQYF; cdr3_nt: TGCGCCAGCAGCAGACAGGGGCGCGTGGAGACCCAGTACTTC
v_call: TRBV5-5; clone_size: NA; d_call: TRBD1; j_call: TRBJ2-7; cdr3_aa: CASSYPGGYEQYF; cdr3_nt: TGTGCCAGCAGCTATCCAGGGGGATACGAGCAGTACTTC
v_call: TRBV3-1/TRBV3-2; clone_size: NA; d_call: NA; j_call: TRBJ1-2; cdr3_aa: CASSQGRGSGYTF; cdr3_nt: TGTGCCAGCAGCCAAGGCAGGGGCAGTGGCTACACCTTC
v_call: TRBV5-8; clone_size: NA; d_call: TRBD2; j_call: TRBJ2-2; cdr3_aa: CASSLVSGGTGELFF; cdr3_nt: TGTGCCAGCAGCTTGGTTAGCGGGGGAACCGGGGAGCTGTTTTTT
v_call: TRBV28; clone_size: NA; d_call: NA; j_call: TRBJ1-2; cdr3_aa: CASSFLGGDYGYTF; cdr3_nt: TGTGCCAGCAGTTTTTTGGGTGGGGACTATGGCTACACCTTC
v_call: TRBV19; clone_size: NA; d_call: NA; j_call: TRBJ1-3; cdr3_aa: CASADGTSGNTIYF; cdr3_nt: TGTGCCAGCGCGGACGGGACCTCTGGAAACACCATATATTTT
v_call: TRBV12-5; clone_size: NA; d_call: TRBD1; j_call: TRBJ1-2; cdr3_aa: CASGLTGDYGYTF; cdr3_nt: TGTGCTAGTGGTTTGACAGGGGACTATGGCTACACCTTC
v_call: TRBV19; clone_size: NA; d_call: NA; j_call: TRBJ2-4; cdr3_aa: CASSIAGALYF; cdr3_nt: TGTGCCAGTAGTATTGCGGGGGCCCTTTACTTC
v_call: TRBV6-1; clone_size: NA; d_call: NA; j_call: TRBJ1-1; cdr3_aa: CASSERLREPVLRAFF; cdr3_nt: TGTGCCAGCAGTGAACGGTTAAGGGAGCCCGTCCTCAGAGCTTTCTTT
v_call: TRBV6-2/TRBV6-3; clone_size: NA; d_call: NA; j_call: TRBJ1-5; cdr3_aa: CASSWQGNQPQHF; cdr3_nt: TGTGCCAGCAGTTGGCAGGGCAATCAGCCCCAGCATTTT
v_call: TRBV6-6; clone_size: NA; d_call: TRBD1; j_call: TRBJ1-2; cdr3_aa: CASSPYRGPNYGYTF; cdr3_nt: TGTGCCAGCAGTCCGTACAGGGGGCCCAACTATGGCTACACCTTC
v_call: TRBV2; clone_size: NA; d_call: NA; j_call: TRBJ2-7; cdr3_aa: CASSGTPSTEQYF; cdr3_nt: TGTGCCAGCTCCGGGACCCCCTCAACCGAGCAGTACTTC
v_call: TRBV30; clone_size: NA; d_call: NA; j_call: TRBJ1-3; cdr3_aa: CAWSVGIGSGNTIYF; cdr3_nt: TGTGCCTGGAGTGTAGGAATCGGGAGTGGAAACACCATATATTTT
v_call: TRBV12-3/TRBV12-4; clone_size: NA; d_call: TRBD1; j_call: TRBJ2-3; cdr3_aa: CASRLRGPDTQYF; cdr3_nt: TGTGCCAGCAGGCTAAGGGGGCCAGATACGCAGTATTTT
v_call: TRBV5-4; clone_size: NA; d_call: TRBD2; j_call: TRBJ2-7; cdr3_aa: CASQRGGDTYEQYF; cdr3_nt: TGTGCCAGCCAACGGGGGGGGGATACCTACGAGCAGTACTTC
v_call: TRBV3-1/TRBV3-2; clone_size: NA; d_call: NA; j_call: TRBJ2-1; cdr3_aa: CASSQHRDMQFF; cdr3_nt: TGTGCCAGCAGCCAACACCGGGACATGCAGTTCTTC
v_call: TRBV4-1; clone_size: NA; d_call: NA; j_call: TRBJ1-2; cdr3_aa: CASSLRISVQESISYGYTF; cdr3_nt: TGCGCCAGCAGCCTTCGCATTAGCGTGCAGGAATCAATCTCCTATGGCTACACCTTC
v_call: TRBV7-9; clone_size: once; d_call: TRBD1; j_call: TRBJ1-1; cdr3_aa: CATQGDTEAFF; cdr3_nt: TGTGCCACCCAGGGGGACACTGAAGCTTTCTTT
v_call: TRBV6-2/TRBV6-3; clone_size: NA; d_call: NA; j_call: TRBJ2-5; cdr3_aa: CASSTPGTQETQYF; cdr3_nt: TGTGCCAGCAGTACCCCCGGGACTCAAGAGACCCAGTACTTC
v_call: TRBV12-5; clone_size: few; d_call: NA; j_call: TRBJ1-4; cdr3_aa: CASGLVQGRGGEKLFF; cdr3_nt: TGTGCTAGTGGTTTGGTACAGGGCAGGGGAGGTGAAAAACTGTTTTTT
v_call: TRBV9; clone_size: NA; d_call: TRBD2; j_call: TRBJ2-3; cdr3_aa: CASSAFSGGASDTQYF; cdr3_nt: TGTGCCAGCAGCGCCTTTAGCGGGGGGGCCTCAGATACGCAGTATTTT
v_call: TRBV6-4; clone_size: once; d_call: TRBD1; j_call: TRBJ2-3; cdr3_aa: CASSVGTGGTDTQYF; cdr3_nt: TGTGCCAGCAGTGTTGGGACAGGGGGCACAGATACGCAGTATTTT
v_call: TRBV3-1/TRBV3-2; clone_size: NA; d_call: NA; j_call: TRBJ1-2; cdr3_aa: CASSQSGQGYGYTF; cdr3_nt: TGTGCCAGCAGCCAATCTGGGCAAGGCTATGGCTACACCTTC
v_call: TRBV4-1; clone_size: NA; d_call: NA; j_call: TRBJ1-1; cdr3_aa: CASSQPQVGGVAFF; cdr3_nt: TGCGCCAGCAGCCAACCCCAGGTGGGGGGAGTAGCTTTCTTT
v_call: TRBV7-9; clone_size: few; d_call: NA; j_call: TRBJ1-3; cdr3_aa: CASSFKEYSGNTIYF; cdr3_nt: TGTGCCAGCAGCTTCAAGGAGTACTCTGGAAACACCATATATTTT
v_call: TRBV18; clone_size: NA; d_call: NA; j_call: TRBJ2-5; cdr3_aa: CASSPPGIETQYF; cdr3_nt: TGTGCCAGCTCACCACCGGGTATAGAGACCCAGTACTTC
v_call: TRBV6-5; clone_size: NA; d_call: NA; j_call: TRBJ2-1; cdr3_aa: CASNKGLDNEQFF; cdr3_nt: TGTGCCAGCAATAAGGGGCTGGACAATGAGCAGTTCTTC
v_call: TRBV7-9; clone_size: NA; d_call: NA; j_call: TRBJ1-2; cdr3_aa: CASSGVNRPLTSYGYTF; cdr3_nt: TGTGCCAGCAGCGGGGTGAACAGGCCGCTTACCAGTTATGGCTACACCTTC